Here is one TCR beta chain with its context. No antigen is known for it. Trimming removed 2 bases from V and 4 bases from J, with 12 bases in between. Germline lookup yields CDR1 SGHTA and CDR2 FQGNSA. This CDR3 has 14 amino acids. The data belong to a study of T cells in Graves' hyperthyroidism and ophthalmopathy. Background on the study: Specimen type is peripheral blood, collected at initial diagnosis prior to any treatment.

What was amplified from RNA transcripts were TCR beta CDR3 regions. The primer set for the first-round RT-PCR of the TCR CDR3 was HTBI. MiXCR, applied by TCRdb to the multiplex PCR reads, yields one record per CDR3 protein. The table has more than 600,000 distinct CDR3 sequences, about a sixth seen once; the top ten hold roughly 8%. Study conclusions and caveats: Ophthalmopathy was predicted by the model a median of about 6.5 months ahead of onset.

The sequence derives from a man aged 18 to 30 with Graves' hyperthyroidism. This rearrangement joins TRBV7-2 to TRBJ2-7; D remains ambiguous. Source material: blood. This CDR3 is CASSLLGRLYEQYF. CDR3 sequence (DNA): TGTGCCAGCAGCTTATTAGGCCGCTTGTACGAGCAGTACTTC.